The entry below gives a single T cell receptor beta chain sequence along with its context. This CDR3 has 14 amino acids. Trimming removed 1 base at V and 6 bases at J, with 10 bases between. The germline CDR1 and CDR2 sequences are SGHRS and YFSETQ. The entry originates in a study of blood T cell repertoires in COVID-19. On the study more broadly: Donors in the United States, Italy and Spain gave samples during acute or convalescent COVID-19.

Under the authors' procedure: Estimates of nucleated cell counts were drawn from the amplification of reference gene primers. Measured with immunoSEQ multiplex PCR; TCRdb has only the in-frame clones, and not every one. V and J calls and clone size are copied from that table; D and trimming were computed from the DNA. The sample lists approximately 100,000 clones, roughly 87% occurring once. The rearrangement joins TRBV5-1 to TRBJ1-4, with D possibly matching TRBD1 (5 bases). The sequence came from a woman aged 60-75 years with acute or convalescent COVID-19. Sequenced input: peripheral blood. Written as DNA, the CDR3 is TGCGCCAGCAGCTTGTCCAGGGTCGATGAAAAACTGTTTTTT. Translation: CASSLSRVDEKLFF.